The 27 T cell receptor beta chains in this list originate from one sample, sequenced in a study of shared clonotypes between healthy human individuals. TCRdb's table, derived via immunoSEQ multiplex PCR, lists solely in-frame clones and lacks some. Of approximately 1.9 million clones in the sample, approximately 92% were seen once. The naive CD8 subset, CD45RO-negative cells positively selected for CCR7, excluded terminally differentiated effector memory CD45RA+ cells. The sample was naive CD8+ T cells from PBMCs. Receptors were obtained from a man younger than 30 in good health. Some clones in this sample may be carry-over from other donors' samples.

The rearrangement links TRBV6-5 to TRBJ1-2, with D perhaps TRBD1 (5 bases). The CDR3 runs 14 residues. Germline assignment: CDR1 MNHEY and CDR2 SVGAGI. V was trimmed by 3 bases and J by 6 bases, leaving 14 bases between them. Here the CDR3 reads CASSYGRDSDGYTF. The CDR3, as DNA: TGTGCCAGCAGTTATGGAAGGGACTCGGATGGCTACACCTTC.

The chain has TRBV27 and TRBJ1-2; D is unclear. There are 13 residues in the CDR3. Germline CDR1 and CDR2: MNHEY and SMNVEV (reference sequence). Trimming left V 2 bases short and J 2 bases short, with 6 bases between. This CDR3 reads CASSLRRNYGYTF. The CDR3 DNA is TGTGCCAGCAGTTTACGGCGGAACTATGGCTACACCTTC.

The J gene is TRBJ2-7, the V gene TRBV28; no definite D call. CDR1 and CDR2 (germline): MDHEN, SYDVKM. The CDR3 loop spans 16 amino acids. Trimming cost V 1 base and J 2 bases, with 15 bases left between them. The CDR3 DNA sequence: TGTGCCAGCAGTTTATCAGTGTTAAGCAGCACCTACGAGCAGTACTTC. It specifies CASSLSVLSSTYEQYF.

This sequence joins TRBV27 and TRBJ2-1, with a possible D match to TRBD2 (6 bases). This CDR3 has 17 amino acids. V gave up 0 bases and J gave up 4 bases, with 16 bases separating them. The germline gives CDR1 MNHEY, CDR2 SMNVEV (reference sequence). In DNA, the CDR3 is TGTGCCAGCAGTTTATCGACGCGGAGGGCTTCTTACAATGAGCAGTTCTTC. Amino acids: CASSLSTRRASYNEQFF.

This CDR3 reads CASSFVGRGETQYF. The CDR3 DNA reads TGTGCCAGCAGTTTCGTGGGGCGGGGGGAGACCCAGTACTTC. This chain links TRBV27 with TRBJ2-5; 7 positions match TRBD2. The V and J ends lost 3 bases and 5 bases, in that order; junction bases with no gene match: 6. The CDR3 is 14 amino acids. Looked up from germline, CDR1 is MNHEY and CDR2 is SMNVEV (reference sequence).

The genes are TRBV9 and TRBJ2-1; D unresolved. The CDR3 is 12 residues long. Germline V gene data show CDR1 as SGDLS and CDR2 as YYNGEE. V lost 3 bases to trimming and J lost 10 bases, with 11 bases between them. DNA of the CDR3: TGTGCCAGCAGCGCCACCCTGGGGGAGCAGTTCTTC. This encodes CASSATLGEQFF.

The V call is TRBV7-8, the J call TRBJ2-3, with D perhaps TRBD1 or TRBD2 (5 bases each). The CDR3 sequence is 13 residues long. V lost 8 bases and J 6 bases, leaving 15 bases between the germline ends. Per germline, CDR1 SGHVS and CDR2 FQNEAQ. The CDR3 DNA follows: TGTGCCAGCCATGAGGGGTTAGGGGATACGCAGTATTTT. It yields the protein CASHEGLGDTQYF.

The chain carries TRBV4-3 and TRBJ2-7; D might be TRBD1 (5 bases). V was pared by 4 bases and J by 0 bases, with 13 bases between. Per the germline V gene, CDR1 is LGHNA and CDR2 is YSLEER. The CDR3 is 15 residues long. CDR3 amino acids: CASSPSGKSSYEQYF. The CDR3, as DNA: TGCGCCAGCAGCCCTTCAGGGAAAAGCTCCTACGAGCAGTACTTC.

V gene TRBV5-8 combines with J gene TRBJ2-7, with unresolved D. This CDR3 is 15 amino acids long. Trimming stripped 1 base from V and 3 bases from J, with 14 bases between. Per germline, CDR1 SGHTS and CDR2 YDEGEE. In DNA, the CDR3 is TGTGCCAGCAGCTTGAGTGGTAACCGACGCTACGAGCAGTACTTC. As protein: CASSLSGNRRYEQYF. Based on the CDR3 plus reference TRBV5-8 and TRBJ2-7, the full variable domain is EAGVTQSPTHLIKTRGQQATLRCSPISGHTSVYWYQQALGLGLQFLLWYDEGEERNRGNFPPRFSGRQFPNYSSELNVNALELEDSALYLCASSLSGNRRYEQYFGPGTRLTVT.

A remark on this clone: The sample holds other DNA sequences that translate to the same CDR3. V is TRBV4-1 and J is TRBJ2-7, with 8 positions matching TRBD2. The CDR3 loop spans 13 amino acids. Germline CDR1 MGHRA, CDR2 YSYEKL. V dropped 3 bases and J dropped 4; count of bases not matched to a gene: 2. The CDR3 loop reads CASSQRLAYEQYF. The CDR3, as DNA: TGCGCCAGCAGCCAGAGACTAGCGTACGAGCAGTACTTC.

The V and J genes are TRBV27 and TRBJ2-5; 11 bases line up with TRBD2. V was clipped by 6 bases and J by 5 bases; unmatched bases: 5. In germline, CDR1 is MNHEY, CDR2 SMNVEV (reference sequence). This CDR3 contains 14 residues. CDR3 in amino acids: CASSTTSGKETQYF. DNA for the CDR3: TGTGCCAGCAGCACGACTAGCGGGAAGGAGACCCAGTACTTC.

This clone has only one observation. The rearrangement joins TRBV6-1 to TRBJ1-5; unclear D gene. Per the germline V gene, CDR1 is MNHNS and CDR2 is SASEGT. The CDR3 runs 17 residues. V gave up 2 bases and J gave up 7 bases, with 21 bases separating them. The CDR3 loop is CASSENRERLSGQPQHF. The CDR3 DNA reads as TGTGCCAGCAGTGAAAATAGGGAACGACTTAGCGGGCAGCCCCAGCATTTT.

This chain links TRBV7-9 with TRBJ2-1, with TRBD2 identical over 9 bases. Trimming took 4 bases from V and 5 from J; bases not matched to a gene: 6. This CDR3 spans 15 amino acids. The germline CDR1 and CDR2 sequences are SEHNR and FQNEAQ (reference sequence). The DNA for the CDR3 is TGTGCCAGCAGCTCCGCTAAGCGGGGGGACAATGAGCAGTTCTTC. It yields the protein CASSSAKRGDNEQFF.

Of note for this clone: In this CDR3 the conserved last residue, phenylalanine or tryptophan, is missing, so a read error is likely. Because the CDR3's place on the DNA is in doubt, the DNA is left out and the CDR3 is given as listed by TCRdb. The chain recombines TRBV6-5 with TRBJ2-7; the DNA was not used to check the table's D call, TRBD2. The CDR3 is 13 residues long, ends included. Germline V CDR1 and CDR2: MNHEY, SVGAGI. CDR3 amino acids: CASGCTTGTRGSL.

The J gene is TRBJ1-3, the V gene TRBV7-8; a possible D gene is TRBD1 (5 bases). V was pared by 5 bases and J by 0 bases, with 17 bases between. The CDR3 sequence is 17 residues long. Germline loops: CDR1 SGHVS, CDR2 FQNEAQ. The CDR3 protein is CASSLPAGGGSGNTIYF. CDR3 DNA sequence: TGTGCCAGCAGCCTGCCAGCGGGTGGGGGCTCTGGAAACACCATATATTTT.

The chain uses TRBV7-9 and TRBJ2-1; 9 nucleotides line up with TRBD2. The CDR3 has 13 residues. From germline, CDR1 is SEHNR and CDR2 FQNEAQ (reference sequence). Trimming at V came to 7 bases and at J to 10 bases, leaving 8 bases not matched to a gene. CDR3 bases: TGTGCCAGCACCCCAGCGGGAGGATACGAGCAGTTCTTC. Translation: CASTPAGGYEQFF. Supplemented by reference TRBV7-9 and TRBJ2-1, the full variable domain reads DTGVSQNPRHKITKRGQNVTFRCDPISEHNRLYWYRQTLGQGPEFLTYFQNEAQLEKSRLLSDRFSAERPKGSFSTLEIQRTEQGDSAMYLCASTPAGGYEQFFGPGTRLTVL.

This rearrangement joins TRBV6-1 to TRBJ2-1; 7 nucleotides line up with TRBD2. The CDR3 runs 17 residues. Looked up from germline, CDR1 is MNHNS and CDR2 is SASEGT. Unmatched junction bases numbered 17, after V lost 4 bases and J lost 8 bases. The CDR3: CASSVLASGSLGDEQFF. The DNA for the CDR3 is TGTGCCAGCAGTGTGTTGGCTAGCGGCAGTCTTGGGGATGAGCAGTTCTTC.

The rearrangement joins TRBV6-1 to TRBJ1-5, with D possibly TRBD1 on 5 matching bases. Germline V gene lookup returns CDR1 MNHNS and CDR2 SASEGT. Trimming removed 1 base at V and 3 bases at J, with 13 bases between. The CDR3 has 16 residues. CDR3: CASSEVVRVFNQPQHF. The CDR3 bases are TGTGCCAGCAGTGAAGTTGTCAGGGTCTTCAATCAGCCCCAGCATTTT.

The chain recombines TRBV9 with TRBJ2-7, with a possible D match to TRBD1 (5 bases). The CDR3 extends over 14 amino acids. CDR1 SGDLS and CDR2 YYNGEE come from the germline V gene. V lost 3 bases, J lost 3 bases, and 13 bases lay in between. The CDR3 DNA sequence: TGTGCCAGCAGCGCCTGGGGCGGTAGCTACGAGCAGTACTTC. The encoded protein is CASSAWGGSYEQYF.

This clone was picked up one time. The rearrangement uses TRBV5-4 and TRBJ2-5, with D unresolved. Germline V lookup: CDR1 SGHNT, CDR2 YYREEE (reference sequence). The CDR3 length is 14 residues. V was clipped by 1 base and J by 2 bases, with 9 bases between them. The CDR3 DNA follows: TGTGCCAGCAGCTTGAAACAGACTCAAGAGACCCAGTACTTC. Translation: CASSLKQTQETQYF.

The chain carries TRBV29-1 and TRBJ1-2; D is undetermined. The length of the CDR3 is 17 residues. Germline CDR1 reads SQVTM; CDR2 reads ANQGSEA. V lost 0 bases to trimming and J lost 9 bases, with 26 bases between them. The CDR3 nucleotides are TGCAGCGTTGAAGAAGTCCCCATGCGGAACCAACTCCGAAGCTACACCTTC. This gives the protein CSVEEVPMRNQLRSYTF. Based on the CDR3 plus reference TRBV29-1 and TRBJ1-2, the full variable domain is SAVISQKPSRDICQRGTSLTIQCQVDSQVTMMFWYRQQPGQSLTLIATANQGSEATYESGFVIDKFPISRPNLTFSTLTVSNMSPEDSSIYLCSVEEVPMRNQLRSYTFGSGTRLTVV.

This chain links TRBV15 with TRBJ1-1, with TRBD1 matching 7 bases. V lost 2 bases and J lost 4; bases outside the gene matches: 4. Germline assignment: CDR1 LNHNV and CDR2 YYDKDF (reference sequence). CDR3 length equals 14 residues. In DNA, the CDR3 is TGTGCCACCAGCAGAACGACAGGGTCCACTGAAGCTTTCTTT. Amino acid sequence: CATSRTTGSTEAFF.

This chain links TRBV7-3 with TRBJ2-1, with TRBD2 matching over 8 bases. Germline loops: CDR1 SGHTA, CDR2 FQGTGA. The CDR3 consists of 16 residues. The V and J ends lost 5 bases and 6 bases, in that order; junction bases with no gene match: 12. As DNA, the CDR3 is TGTGCCAGCAGCGAGCACCCGGGACTAGGGAGCAATGAGCAGTTCTTC. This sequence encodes CASSEHPGLGSNEQFF.

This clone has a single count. The DNA for the CDR3 is TGTGCCAGCAGCTTAGCGGGAGGGCGGGAGACCCAGTACTTC. Its protein is CASSLAGGRETQYF. This chain joins TRBV7-3 and TRBJ2-5; 9 positions agree with TRBD2. V was clipped by 2 bases and J by 5 bases; unmatched bases: 3. The CDR3 loop spans 14 amino acids. CDR1 is SGHTA, CDR2 FQGTGA, per germline.

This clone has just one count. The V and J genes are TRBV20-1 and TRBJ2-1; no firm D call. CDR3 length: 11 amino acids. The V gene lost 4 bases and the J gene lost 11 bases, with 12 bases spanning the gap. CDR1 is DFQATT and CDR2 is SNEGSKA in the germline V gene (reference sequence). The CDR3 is CSATDLGKQFF. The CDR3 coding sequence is TGCAGTGCTACGGATCTAGGCAAGCAGTTCTTC.

The CDR3 DNA reads as TGTGCCAGTAGTATACGGGATTGGGGCCAGCCCCAGCATTTT. Its protein product is CASSIRDWGQPQHF. This chain joins TRBV19 and TRBJ1-5, with D perhaps matching TRBD1 (5 bases). V was trimmed by 2 bases and J by 7 bases, leaving 12 bases between them. From germline, CDR1 is LNHDA and CDR2 SQIVND (reference sequence). The CDR3 consists of 14 residues.

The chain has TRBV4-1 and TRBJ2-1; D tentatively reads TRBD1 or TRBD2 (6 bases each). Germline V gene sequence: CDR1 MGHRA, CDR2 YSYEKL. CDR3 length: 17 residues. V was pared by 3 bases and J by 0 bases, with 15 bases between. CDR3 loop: CASSQGPGALSYNEQFF. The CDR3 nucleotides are TGCGCCAGCAGCCAGGGCCCGGGGGCTCTCTCCTACAATGAGCAGTTCTTC.